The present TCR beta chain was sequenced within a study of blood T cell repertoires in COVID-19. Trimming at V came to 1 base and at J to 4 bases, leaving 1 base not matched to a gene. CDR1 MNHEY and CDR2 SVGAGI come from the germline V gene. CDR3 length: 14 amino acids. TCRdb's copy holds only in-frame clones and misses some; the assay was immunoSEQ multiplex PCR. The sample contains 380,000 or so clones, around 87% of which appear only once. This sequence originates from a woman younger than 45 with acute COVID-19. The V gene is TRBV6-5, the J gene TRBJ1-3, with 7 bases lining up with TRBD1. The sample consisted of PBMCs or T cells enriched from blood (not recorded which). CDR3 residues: CASSYYRGGNTIYF. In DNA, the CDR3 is TGTGCCAGCAGTTACTACAGGGGAGGAAACACCATATATTTT.